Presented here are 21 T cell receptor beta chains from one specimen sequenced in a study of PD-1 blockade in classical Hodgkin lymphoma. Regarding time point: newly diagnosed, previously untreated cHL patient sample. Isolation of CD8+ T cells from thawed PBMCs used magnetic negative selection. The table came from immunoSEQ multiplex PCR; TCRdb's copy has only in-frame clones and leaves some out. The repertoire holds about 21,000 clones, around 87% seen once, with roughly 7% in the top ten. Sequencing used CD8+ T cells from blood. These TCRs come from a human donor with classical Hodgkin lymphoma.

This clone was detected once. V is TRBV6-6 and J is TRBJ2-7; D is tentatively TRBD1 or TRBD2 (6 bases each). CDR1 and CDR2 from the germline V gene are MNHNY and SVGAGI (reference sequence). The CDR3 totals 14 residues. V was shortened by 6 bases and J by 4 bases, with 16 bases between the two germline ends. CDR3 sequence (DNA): TGTGCCAGCAGATCTGATGGGGGGCTTTACGAGCAGTACTTC. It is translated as CASRSDGGLYEQYF.

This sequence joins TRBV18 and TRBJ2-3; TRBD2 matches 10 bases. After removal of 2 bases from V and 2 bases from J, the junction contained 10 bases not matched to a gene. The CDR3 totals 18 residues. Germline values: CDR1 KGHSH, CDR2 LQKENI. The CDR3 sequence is CASSPFNGLAENTDTQYF. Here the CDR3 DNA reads TGTGCCAGCTCACCATTCAACGGACTAGCGGAGAACACAGATACGCAGTATTTT.

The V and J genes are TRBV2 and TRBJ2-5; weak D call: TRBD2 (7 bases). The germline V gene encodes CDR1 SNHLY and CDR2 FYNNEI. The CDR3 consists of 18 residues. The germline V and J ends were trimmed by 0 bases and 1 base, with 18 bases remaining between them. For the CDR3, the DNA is TGTGCCAGCAGTGAAGCGCCCTTAGGGGGGGAGGCCCAAGAGACCCAGTACTTC. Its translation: CASSEAPLGGEAQETQYF.

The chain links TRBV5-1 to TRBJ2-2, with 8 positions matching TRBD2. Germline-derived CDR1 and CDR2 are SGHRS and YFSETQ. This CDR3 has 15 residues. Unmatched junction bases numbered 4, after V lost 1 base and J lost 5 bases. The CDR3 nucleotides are TGCGCCAGCAGCTTGAATAGCGGGGCTACCGGGGAGCTGTTTTTT. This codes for CASSLNSGATGELFF.

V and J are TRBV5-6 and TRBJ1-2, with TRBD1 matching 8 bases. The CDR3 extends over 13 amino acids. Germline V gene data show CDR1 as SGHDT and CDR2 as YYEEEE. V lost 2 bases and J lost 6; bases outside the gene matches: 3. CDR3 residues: CASSLIQGDGYTF. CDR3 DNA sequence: TGTGCCAGCAGCTTAATACAGGGGGATGGCTACACCTTC.

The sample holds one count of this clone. The DNA for the CDR3 is TGCGCCAGCAGCCAACCCGACTCGCGGGACCGATACCCAGATACGCAGTATTTT. Protein product: CASSQPDSRDRYPDTQYF. This chain joins TRBV4-1 and TRBJ2-3, with TRBD2 as a possible D gene (6 bases). CDR3 size: 18 residues. V lost 2 bases and J 4 bases, leaving 22 bases between the germline ends. Germline CDR1 reads MGHRA; CDR2 reads YSYEKL.

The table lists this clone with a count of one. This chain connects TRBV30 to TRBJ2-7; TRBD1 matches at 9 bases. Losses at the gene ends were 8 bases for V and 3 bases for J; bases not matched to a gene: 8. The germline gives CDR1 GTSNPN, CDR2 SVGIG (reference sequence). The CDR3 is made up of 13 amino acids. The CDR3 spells CAGRGQGNYEQYF. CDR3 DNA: TGTGCCGGACGGGGACAGGGAAACTACGAGCAGTACTTC.

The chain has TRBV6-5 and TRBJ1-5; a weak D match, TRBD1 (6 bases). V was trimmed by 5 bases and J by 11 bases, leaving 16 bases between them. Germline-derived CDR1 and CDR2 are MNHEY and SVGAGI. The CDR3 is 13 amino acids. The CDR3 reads CASSVQGRLAQHF. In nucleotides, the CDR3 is TGTGCCAGCAGTGTACAGGGCCGGCTCGCCCAGCATTTT.

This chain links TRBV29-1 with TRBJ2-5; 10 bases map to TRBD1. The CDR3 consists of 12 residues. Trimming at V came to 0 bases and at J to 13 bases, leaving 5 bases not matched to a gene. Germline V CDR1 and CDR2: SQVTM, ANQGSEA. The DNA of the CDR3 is TGCAGCGTTGAAGACCTGGGACAGGGGTTGTACTTC. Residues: CSVEDLGQGLYF.

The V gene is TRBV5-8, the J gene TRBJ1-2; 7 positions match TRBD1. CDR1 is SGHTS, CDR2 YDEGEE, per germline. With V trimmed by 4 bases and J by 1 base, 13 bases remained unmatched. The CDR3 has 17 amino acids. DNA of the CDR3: TGTGCCAGCAGCATAGACGGGCCCCGGGACAGTAACTATGGCTACACCTTC. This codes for CASSIDGPRDSNYGYTF.

The CDR3 DNA is TGTGCCAGCAGGAATAAGACTTACTCCTACAATGAGCAGTTCTTC. Its translation is CASRNKTYSYNEQFF. The rearrangement joins TRBV27 to TRBJ2-1; D not resolved. Germline V gives CDR1 MNHEY, CDR2 SMNVEV (reference sequence). Trimming stripped 6 bases from V and 0 bases from J, with 12 bases between. The CDR3 length is 15 residues.

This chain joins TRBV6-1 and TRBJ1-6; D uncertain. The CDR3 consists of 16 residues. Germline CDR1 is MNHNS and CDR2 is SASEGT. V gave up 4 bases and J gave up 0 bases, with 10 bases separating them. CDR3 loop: CASSATQSSYNSPLHF. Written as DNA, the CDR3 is TGTGCCAGCAGTGCCACCCAGAGCTCCTATAATTCACCCCTCCACTTT.

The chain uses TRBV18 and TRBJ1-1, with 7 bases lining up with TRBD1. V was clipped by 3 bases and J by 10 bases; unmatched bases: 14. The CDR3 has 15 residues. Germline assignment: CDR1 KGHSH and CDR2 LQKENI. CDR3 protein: CASSPGLRQGFVAFF. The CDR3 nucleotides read TGTGCCAGCTCACCGGGTCTGCGACAGGGATTTGTAGCTTTCTTT.

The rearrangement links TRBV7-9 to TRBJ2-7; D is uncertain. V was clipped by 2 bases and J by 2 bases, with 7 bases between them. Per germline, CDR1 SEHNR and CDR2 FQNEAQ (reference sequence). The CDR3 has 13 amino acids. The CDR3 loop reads CASSLPPPYEQYF. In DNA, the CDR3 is TGTGCCAGCAGCTTACCCCCCCCCTACGAGCAGTACTTC.

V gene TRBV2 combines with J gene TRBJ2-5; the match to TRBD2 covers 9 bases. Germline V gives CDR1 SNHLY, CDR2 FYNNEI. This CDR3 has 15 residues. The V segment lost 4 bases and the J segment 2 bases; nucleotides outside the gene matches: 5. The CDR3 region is CASSGIAGAQETQYF. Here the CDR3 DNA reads TGTGCCAGCAGTGGGATAGCGGGGGCACAAGAGACCCAGTACTTC.

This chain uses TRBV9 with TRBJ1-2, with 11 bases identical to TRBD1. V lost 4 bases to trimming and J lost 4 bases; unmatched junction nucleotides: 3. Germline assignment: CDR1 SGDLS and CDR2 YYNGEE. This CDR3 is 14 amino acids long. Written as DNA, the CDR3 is TGTGCCAGCAGCCCTGGGACAGGGGGCTATGGCTACACCTTC. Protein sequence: CASSPGTGGYGYTF.

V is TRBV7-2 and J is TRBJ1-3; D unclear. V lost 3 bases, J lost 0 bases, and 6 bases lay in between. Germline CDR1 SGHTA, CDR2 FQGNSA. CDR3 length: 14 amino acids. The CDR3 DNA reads TGTGCCAGCAGCTTCTTGGGCTCTGGAAACACCATATATTTT. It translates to CASSFLGSGNTIYF. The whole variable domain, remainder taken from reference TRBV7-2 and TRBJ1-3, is GAGVSQSPSNKVTEKGKDVELRCDPISGHTALYWYRQSLGQGLEFLIYFQGNSAPDKSGLPSDRFSAERTGGSVSTLTIQRTQQEDSAVYLCASSFLGSGNTIYFGEGSWLTVV.

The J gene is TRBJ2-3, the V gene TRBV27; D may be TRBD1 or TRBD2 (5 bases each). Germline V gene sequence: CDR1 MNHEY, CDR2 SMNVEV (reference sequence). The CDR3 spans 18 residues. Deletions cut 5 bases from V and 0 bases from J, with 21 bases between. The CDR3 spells CASSPQTGTVWSTDTQYF. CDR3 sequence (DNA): TGTGCCAGCAGTCCGCAGACCGGGACCGTCTGGAGCACAGATACGCAGTATTTT.

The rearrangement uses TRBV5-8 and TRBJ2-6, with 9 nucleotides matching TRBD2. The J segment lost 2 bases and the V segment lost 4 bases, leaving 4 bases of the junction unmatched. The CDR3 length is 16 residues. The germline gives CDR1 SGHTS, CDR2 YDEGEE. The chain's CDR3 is CASSLGLAPGANVLTF. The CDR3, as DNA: TGTGCCAGCAGCCTGGGACTAGCACCTGGGGCCAACGTCCTGACTTTC.

The DNA of the CDR3 is TGTGCCAGCAGCTCGGGTCTAATCACCTACGAGCAGTACTTC. Its protein is CASSSGLITYEQYF. The chain links TRBV7-6 to TRBJ2-7, with D unresolved. CDR1 and CDR2 (germline): SGHVS, FNYEAQ. The CDR3 has 14 amino acids. Trimming took off 4 bases at V and 2 bases at J, with 12 bases between the two ends.

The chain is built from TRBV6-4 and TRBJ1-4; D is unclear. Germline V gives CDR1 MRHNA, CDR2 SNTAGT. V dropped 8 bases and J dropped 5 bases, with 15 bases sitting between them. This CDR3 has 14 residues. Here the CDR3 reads CASGREIGNEKLFF. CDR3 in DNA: TGTGCCAGCGGGAGAGAGATTGGGAATGAAAAACTGTTTTTT.